Each of the 29 T cell receptor beta chains below was sequenced from the same sample in a study of cytotoxic CD8 clonotypes in ibrutinib-treated CLL. This table comes from immunoSEQ multiplex PCR, and its TCRdb copy is limited to in-frame clones, with some not included. The data hold under 200,000 clones, with under 90% observed a single time. The material sequenced was PBMCs, taken after 24 months of ibrutinib treatment. The receptors were gathered from a human donor with chronic lymphocytic leukemia.

The chain links TRBV4-1 to TRBJ1-1, with 9 bases fitting TRBD1. The CDR3 runs to 17 residues. Germline trimming cut 1 base from V and 1 base from J; bases unmatched to any gene: 7. Germline V gene lookup returns CDR1 MGHRA and CDR2 YSYEKL. CDR3 region: CASSQGISTGGNTEAFF. The CDR3 DNA sequence: TGCGCCAGCAGCCAAGGGATTTCGACAGGGGGGAACACTGAAGCTTTCTTT.

This clone occurred once. The V gene is TRBV7-3, the J gene TRBJ1-1, with 9 bases that match TRBD1. Germline lookup yields CDR1 SGHTA and CDR2 FQGTGA. The CDR3 runs 15 residues. Trimming took 5 bases from V and 4 from J; bases not matched to a gene: 8. The CDR3 nucleotides are TGTGCCAGCAGCCAAGGACAGGGGACGGTCACTGAAGCTTTCTTT. Translated, it gives CASSQGQGTVTEAFF.

This rearrangement joins TRBV5-1 to TRBJ2-5; 7 bases align to TRBD1. CDR3 length equals 14 residues. Germline lookup yields CDR1 SGHRS and CDR2 YFSETQ. J gave up 2 bases and V 1 base, and 2 bases lay outside the gene matches. Here the CDR3 DNA reads TGCGCCAGCAGCTTGAGACAGGGTCAAGAGACCCAGTACTTC. It encodes CASSLRQGQETQYF. Supplemented by reference TRBV5-1 and TRBJ2-5, the full variable domain reads KAGVTQTPRYLIKTRGQQVTLSCSPISGHRSVSWYQQTPGQGLQFLFEYFSETQRNKGNFPGRFSGRQFSNSRSEMNVSTLELGDSALYLCASSLRQGQETQYFGPGTRLLVL.

The chain carries TRBV7-9 and TRBJ1-1, with TRBD1 matching 9 bases. V was clipped by 5 bases and J by 1 base; unmatched bases: 14. This CDR3 comprises 18 residues. Looked up from germline, CDR1 is SEHNR and CDR2 is FQNEAQ (reference sequence). This CDR3 is CASSPRTGEESGNTEAFF. Here the CDR3 DNA reads TGTGCCAGCAGCCCCCGGACAGGGGAAGAGAGCGGGAACACTGAAGCTTTCTTT.

In this sample, this clone turned up a few times. The V and J genes are TRBV19 and TRBJ1-1, with a weak D call TRBD1 (5 bases). The CDR3 is 13 residues long. The germline CDR1 and CDR2 sequences are LNHDA and SQIVND (reference sequence). V was pared by 6 bases and J by 7 bases, with 15 bases between. The CDR3 nucleotides are TGTGCCAGTAGGCAGGGAGGGGCGGTTGAAGCTTTCTTT. This sequence encodes CASRQGGAVEAFF. Variable domain in full (rest from reference TRBV19 and TRBJ1-1): DGGITQSPKYLFRKEGQNVTLSCEQNLNHDAMYWYRQDPGQGLRLIYYSQIVNDFQKGDIAEGYSVSREKKESFPLTVTSAQKNPTAFYLCASRQGGAVEAFFGQGTRLTVV.

The chain recombines TRBV18 with TRBJ2-3; D unclear. Trimming stripped 3 bases from V and 3 bases from J, with 10 bases between. The germline V gene encodes CDR1 KGHSH and CDR2 LQKENI. This CDR3 comprises 14 residues. Here the CDR3 reads CASSPLTTTDTQYF. In DNA form, the CDR3 reads TGTGCCAGCTCACCGCTGACAACAACAGATACGCAGTATTTT. Filled out from reference TRBV18 and TRBJ2-3, the complete variable domain reads NAGVMQNPRHLVRRRGQEARLRCSPMKGHSHVYWYRQLPEEGLKFMVYLQKENIIDESGMPKERFSAEFPKEGPSILRIQQVVRGDSAAYFCASSPLTTTDTQYFGPGTRLTVL.

The chain links TRBV5-4 to TRBJ2-7; the D is unclear. Germline V CDR1 and CDR2: SGHNT, YYREEE (reference sequence). Trimming removed 0 bases at V and 3 bases at J, with 10 bases between. CDR3 length: 14 amino acids. In DNA form, the CDR3 reads TGTGCCAGCAGCTTGGAAACAGCAGACTACGAGCAGTACTTC. Translating it yields CASSLETADYEQYF.

The chain couples TRBV6-6 to TRBJ1-3; D is unclear. V lost 5 bases to trimming and J lost 3 bases, with 11 bases between them. Germline CDR1 and CDR2: MNHNY and SVGAGI (reference sequence). CDR3 length: 14 amino acids. The CDR3 here is CASSITVNGNTIYF. Written as DNA, the CDR3 is TGTGCCAGCAGTATCACAGTGAATGGAAACACCATATATTTT.

The chain recombines TRBV7-9 with TRBJ1-1, with 8 bases aligning to TRBD1. CDR1 is SEHNR, CDR2 FQNEAQ, per germline (reference sequence). This CDR3 contains 17 residues. V lost 5 bases, J lost 0 bases, and 11 bases stayed unmatched. The CDR3 DNA reads as TGTGCCAGCAGCACCCGGACAGGGTGGGGTATGAACACTGAAGCTTTCTTT. It yields the protein CASSTRTGWGMNTEAFF.

This chain joins TRBV2 and TRBJ1-5, with a possible D match to TRBD1 (5 bases). Germline V gene lookup returns CDR1 SNHLY and CDR2 FYNNEI. There are 14 residues in the CDR3. V lost 2 bases, J lost 3 bases, and 8 bases lay in between. Written as DNA, the CDR3 is TGTGCCAGCAGTGAATCAGGGTACAATCAGCCCCAGCATTTT. Translation gives CASSESGYNQPQHF.

In this sample, this clone turned up once. The V gene is TRBV7-6, the J gene TRBJ2-2; D uncertain. V shed 1 base and J shed 0 bases, with 3 bases lying between them. CDR1 SGHVS and CDR2 FNYEAQ come from the germline V gene. This CDR3 spans 14 amino acids. The CDR3, as DNA: TGTGCCAGCAGCTTAGAGCCGAACACCGGGGAGCTGTTTTTT. This gives the protein CASSLEPNTGELFF.

The gene calls are TRBV5-1 and TRBJ2-7; D is unclear. The CDR3 extends over 15 amino acids. V gave up 0 bases and J gave up 0 bases, with 10 bases separating them. In germline, CDR1 is SGHRS, CDR2 YFSETQ. CDR3 sequence: CASSLEGAPSYEQYF. The CDR3 DNA reads TGCGCCAGCAGCTTGGAGGGCGCACCCTCCTACGAGCAGTACTTC. The full variable domain, in which reference TRBV5-1 and TRBJ2-7 provide the parts outside the CDR3, is KAGVTQTPRYLIKTRGQQVTLSCSPISGHRSVSWYQQTPGQGLQFLFEYFSETQRNKGNFPGRFSGRQFSNSRSEMNVSTLELGDSALYLCASSLEGAPSYEQYFGPGTRLTVT.

The table lists this clone with a count of one. The chain recombines TRBV9 with TRBJ1-2, with TRBD1 identical over 7 bases. The germline V gene has CDR1 SGDLS and CDR2 YYNGEE. V gave up 0 bases and J gave up 6 bases; unmatched junction bases: 2. There are 13 residues in the CDR3. The CDR3 sequence is CASSVGTGDGYTF. CDR3 DNA sequence: TGTGCCAGCAGCGTAGGAACAGGGGATGGCTACACCTTC.

This clone showed up just a few times. The chain joins TRBV4-3 to TRBJ2-7; 9 positions match TRBD2. From germline, CDR1 is LGHNA and CDR2 YSLEER. The CDR3 extends over 17 amino acids. The V gene end was trimmed by 3 bases and the J gene end by 4 bases; junction bases not matched to a gene: 13. The CDR3 loop is CASSQYQQAGGRYEQYF. The CDR3 nucleotides read TGCGCCAGCAGCCAGTATCAGCAAGCGGGAGGTCGGTACGAGCAGTACTTC.

The chain has TRBV30 and TRBJ1-1; D might be TRBD1 (6 bases). The V and J ends lost 8 bases and 4 bases respectively, with 17 bases between them. CDR3 length equals 13 residues. CDR1 is GTSNPN and CDR2 is SVGIG in the germline V gene (reference sequence). Here the CDR3 DNA reads TGTGCCCGAGAGAATAAAGGGGGCACTGAAGCTTTCTTT. Protein: CARENKGGTEAFF. Complete variable domain (other parts from reference TRBV30 and TRBJ1-1): SQTIHQWPATLVQPVGSPLSLECTVEGTSNPNLYWYRQAAGRGLQLLFYSVGIGQISSEVPQNLSASRPQDRQFILSSKKLLLSDSGFYLCARENKGGTEAFFGQGTRLTVV.

The V gene is TRBV11-2, the J gene TRBJ2-6, with D hard to call. Germline V gene sequence: CDR1 SGHAT, CDR2 FQNNGV. The CDR3 is 16 residues long. Trimming cost V 1 base and J 4 bases, with 11 bases left between them. CDR3 sequence: CASSLGTRAGANVLTF. As DNA, the CDR3 is TGTGCCAGCAGCTTAGGTACCCGGGCCGGGGCCAACGTCCTGACTTTC.

The genes are TRBV5-1 and TRBJ2-2; TRBD2 might be the D (6 bases). The germline V and J ends were trimmed by 4 bases and 1 base, with 17 bases remaining between them. CDR3 length: 17 residues. CDR1 is SGHRS, CDR2 YFSETQ, per germline. CDR3 sequence reads: CASSPKAGTQNTGELFF. CDR3 nucleotides: TGCGCCAGCAGCCCTAAAGCCGGGACTCAGAACACCGGGGAGCTGTTTTTT.

The table lists this clone with a few counts. This chain connects TRBV5-1 to TRBJ1-2, with D maybe TRBD1 (6 bases). Germline V gene data show CDR1 as SGHRS and CDR2 as YFSETQ. This CDR3 is built from 18 residues. The V and J ends lost 4 bases and 1 base respectively, with 23 bases between them. The CDR3 here is CASSTSPGQKLLNYGYTF. CDR3 sequence (DNA): TGCGCCAGCAGCACATCCCCGGGACAAAAGCTACTTAACTATGGCTACACCTTC.

This rearrangement joins TRBV5-4 to TRBJ1-5; 8 bases fit TRBD1. V trimming: 2 bases; J trimming: 3 bases; junction bases outside the gene matches: 4. The CDR3 extends over 15 amino acids. Per the germline V gene, CDR1 is SGHNT and CDR2 is YYREEE (reference sequence). This CDR3 is CASSFGTGPNQPQHF. The DNA for the CDR3 is TGTGCCAGCAGCTTTGGGACAGGACCCAATCAGCCCCAGCATTTT.

The J gene is TRBJ2-1, the V gene TRBV9; D is perhaps TRBD1 (5 bases). Trimming took off 0 bases at V and 4 bases at J, with 17 bases between the two ends. The CDR3 sequence is 17 residues long. The germline CDR1 and CDR2 sequences are SGDLS and YYNGEE. DNA of the CDR3: TGTGCCAGCAGCGTAGTCGATACCATGGCAGGGTACAATGAGCAGTTCTTC. Translating gives CASSVVDTMAGYNEQFF.

J is TRBJ1-2 and V is TRBV5-1; D ambiguous. The CDR3 is 14 amino acids. The V end was cut by 3 bases, the J end by 5 bases, with 14 bases between. The germline gives CDR1 SGHRS, CDR2 YFSETQ. In nucleotides, the CDR3 is TGCGCCAGCAGCTGGGGAAGTAAGGGATATGGCTACACCTTC. Its translation is CASSWGSKGYGYTF.

This chain uses TRBV12-5 with TRBJ2-3; 13 bases match TRBD2. V lost 5 bases and J lost 0; bases outside the gene matches: 14. The CDR3 is 20 residues long. The germline CDR1 and CDR2 sequences are LGHNT and FRNRAP. CDR3 sequence (DNA): TGTGCTAGTGGTCCACGTCTAAAGAGACTAGCGGGGGGAAGCACAGATACGCAGTATTTT. It translates to CASGPRLKRLAGGSTDTQYF.

The genes are TRBV30 and TRBJ2-7; D possibly corresponds to TRBD1 (6 bases). CDR1 is GTSNPN and CDR2 is SVGIG in the germline V gene (reference sequence). Trimming removed 3 bases at V and 3 bases at J, with 9 bases between. This CDR3 spans 12 amino acids. The CDR3 loop is CAWRGQNYEQYF. As DNA, the CDR3 is TGTGCCTGGAGGGGACAAAACTACGAGCAGTACTTC.

The V and J genes are TRBV4-2 and TRBJ2-5; 7 bases agree with TRBD2. V was pared by 4 bases and J by 5 bases, with 7 bases of the junction left unmatched. CDR1 is LGHNA, CDR2 YNFKEQ, per germline. The CDR3 covers 14 residues. DNA of the CDR3: TGTGCCAGCAGCCTAGGGAGGGTTGGGGAGACCCAGTACTTC. It encodes CASSLGRVGETQYF.

This clone was detected ten times or more. V and J are TRBV7-9 and TRBJ1-3, with 7 bases identical to TRBD1. The trim removed 4 bases at V and 0 bases at J, leaving 6 bases unmatched. CDR3 length equals 16 residues. Germline V gives CDR1 SEHNR, CDR2 FQNEAQ (reference sequence). For the CDR3, the DNA is TGTGCCAGCAGCTCACACAGGGGTAACTCTGGAAACACCATATATTTT. It yields the protein CASSSHRGNSGNTIYF.

DNA of the CDR3: TGTGCCAGCAGTTTATTAAGCGGGTATTCAGATACGCAGTATTTT. Translation gives CASSLLSGYSDTQYF. This chain links TRBV28 with TRBJ2-3, with TRBD2 as a possible D gene (6 bases). Germline assignment: CDR1 MDHEN and CDR2 SYDVKM. The CDR3 runs to 15 residues. Trimming stripped 1 base from V and 4 bases from J, with 12 bases between.

The chain is built from TRBV5-1 and TRBJ2-1, with 7 bases matching TRBD2. The CDR3 sequence is 14 residues long. V was pared by 5 bases and J by 7 bases, with 9 bases of the junction left unmatched. Germline lookup yields CDR1 SGHRS and CDR2 YFSETQ. The CDR3 DNA is TGCGCCAGCAGGGGCGGGAGCCTCGGAAATGAGCAGTTCTTC. It specifies CASRGGSLGNEQFF.

The CDR3 DNA is TGTGCCAGCAGTCCCCAGGGAGGGGTTAAGAGGAACACTGAAGCTTTCTTT. It encodes CASSPQGGVKRNTEAFF. This chain links TRBV27 with TRBJ1-1; weak D call: TRBD1 (5 bases). The germline V and J ends were trimmed by 5 bases and 1 base, with 20 bases remaining between them. CDR1 and CDR2 (germline): MNHEY, SMNVEV (reference sequence). This CDR3 region has 17 residues.

The V call is TRBV7-3, the J call TRBJ2-2; TRBD1 agrees at 8 bases. The CDR3 contains 16 residues. J gave up 0 bases and V 1 base, and 1 base lay outside the gene matches. Germline lookup yields CDR1 SGHTA and CDR2 FQGTGA. CDR3 in DNA: TGTGCCAGCAGCTTAAGGGGACAGGCGAACACCGGGGAGCTGTTTTTT. Translating gives CASSLRGQANTGELFF.